This T cell receptor (beta chain) was sequenced during a study of blood T cell repertoires in COVID-19 (dated by TCRdb to 2018 to 2021). Background on the whole study: For ImmuneRACE Cohort 3, a participant was defined as recovered based on two consecutive negative NP/OP PCR tests, clearance by a healthcare professional, or resolution of symptoms. Collaborator samples came from the United States, Italy and Spain and covered acute and convalescent phases of COVID-19. The material from the prospective study consisted of cDNA or gDNA derived from T cells, B-cell-depleted T cells, or PBMCs. The dataset comprised deeply sampled blood TCRbeta repertoires from subjects exposed to, actively infected with, or recovered from COVID-19. The repertoires were released in a freely available public database meant as a resource for research on the immune response to SARS-CoV-2. The samples were drawn from the first 160 participants of the ongoing ImmuneRACE study and from 950 to 1,500 subjects provided by 6 global collaborators. Nearly every sample came with metadata listing a de-identified subject ID, COVID-19 status, age in years and sex. Where available, HLA class I and class II types were obtained from metadata supplied by the sample provider rather than from assay-based typing. Paper-wide results and their limitations: How much clinical and demographic metadata was included differed by source and by participant, and the metadata was provided uncurated.

With regard to this clone: It has no known antigen specificity. Per-base quality was not reported, and no clone a single base away is much larger than it.

The CDR3 measures 14 amino acids from cysteine to phenylalanine. Only the CDR3 DNA is retained, 42 bases long and in frame from the first base. CDR1 and CDR2, looked up from the germline V gene, are SNHLY and FYNNEI. At the junction V is shortened by 8 bases and J by 6 bases; bases outside the gene matches: 6. Participants in the prospective study were aged about 18 to 90 years, lived in about two dozen United States geographic areas, and enrolled through a virtual design. To assign participants to cohorts, the prospective study relied on clinical history that participants themselves reported in a screening survey and a study questionnaire. In the prospective study, mobile phlebotomists collected whole blood, serum and a nasopharyngeal or oropharyngeal swab from each participant. Additional blood draws and questionnaires over an approximately 2-month period could optionally be provided by prospective study participants. Prospective study blood samples were shipped either frozen or at room temperature before DNA extraction.

TCRbeta CDR3 regions were amplified from genomic DNA using the immunoSEQ Assay, a bias-controlled multiplex PCR. The original methods were these. The number of nucleated cells in each sample was estimated by amplification of reference gene primers within the assay. Sequence reads were collapsed and filtered to measure the absolute abundance of every unique TCRbeta CDR3 rearrangement. For each sample, productive Simpson clonality was calculated as the square root of Simpson's diversity index across productive rearrangements. Sourced from immuneACCESS, this table was stored by TCRdb with only in-frame sequences that have V and J called. A share of the clones is absent; for the studies checked, an unresolved V gene accounts for under half, and the remainder has no known explanation. The V and J calls and clone size come from that table; D and trimming were worked out from the DNA. The sample profile shows more than 200,000 clones; 80% to 90% of them were found once. The leading ten clones occupy around 7% of the sample.

Recombination joined TRBV2 with TRBJ2-2; 10 of the junction bases match TRBD2. This sequence was found in a young man in a cohort exposed to, infected with or recovered from COVID-19 (not recorded which). Material for sequencing was PBMCs or T cells enriched from blood (not recorded which). The encoded CDR3 is CASLAGVVAGELFF. The sequence in DNA is TGTGCCAGCCTAGCGGGAGTTGTAGCCGGGGAGCTGTTTTTT.